This section outlines one TCR beta chain sequence together with its context. The antigen is undetermined. Reverse transcribing all isolated RNA meant expressed TCRB transcripts were sequenced. TCRdb's table, derived via immunoSEQ multiplex PCR, lists solely in-frame clones and lacks some. The sample shows 150,000 or so clones, 9.2% of them seen only once. This sample was taken from a study of beta chain features in type 1 diabetes. Study overall: Examination spanned about 110 million sorted cells from all samples. Study observations and caveats: Shortening of TCRB CDR3s, moderate but significant, appeared in all four CD4+ subsets of Type 1 diabetes patients.

The germline CDR1 and CDR2 sequences are SNHLY and FYNNEI. This CDR3 contains 13 residues. Germline trimming cut 8 bases from V and 6 bases from J; bases unmatched to any gene: 8. The origin of this receptor is a young man in good health. The sample was central memory CD4+ T cells from blood. The chain recombines TRBV2 with TRBJ2-5; 8 bases agree with TRBD1. CDR3 nucleotides: TGTGCCAGCGTCCAGGGGGCGAGGAAGACCCAGTACTTC. It translates to CASVQGARKTQYF.